This is a list of T cell receptor beta chains from one sample in a study of blood T cell repertoires in COVID-19. The data were produced by immunoSEQ multiplex PCR, yet TCRdb's version contains in-frame clones alone and is incomplete. The sample includes 60,000 to 85,000 clones, 85% seen only once; the top ten take about a tenth. Sample: peripheral blood. The receptor set was obtained from a man in his 60s with COVID-19, enrolled during active disease. The CDR3 runs from the conserved cysteine through the conserved F or W. A D gene is named only where the DNA matches it firmly. Only some rows state a clone size, as once, few, many or a class for expanded clones.

j_call | clone_size | d_call | v_call | cdr3_nt | cdr3_aa
TRBJ1-2 | . | TRBD1 | TRBV28 | TGTGCCAGCAGGCGTGATACAGGGGAAGGCTACACCTTC | CASRRDTGEGYTF
TRBJ1-1 | . | TRBD1 | TRBV5-6 | TGTGCCAGCAGCTACGGGCTGACAGGGACTGACACTGAAGCTTTCTTT | CASSYGLTGTDTEAFF
TRBJ1-2 | . | . | TRBV5-6 | TGTGCCAGCAGCTTGGTAGCCGTCGAGGGCTACACCTTC | CASSLVAVEGYTF
TRBJ2-5 | . | . | TRBV27 | TGTGCCAGCAGCCGCCAAGAGACCCAGTACTTC | CASSRQETQYF
TRBJ1-5 | . | . | TRBV6-5 | TGTGCCAGCAGTTACTGGGCAGGGAAGGATCAGCCCCAGCATTTT | CASSYWAGKDQPQHF
TRBJ2-7 | . | . | TRBV3-1/TRBV3-2 | TGTGCCAGCAGCCAAGATGGCTGGGCGTCCTACGAGCAGTACTTC | CASSQDGWASYEQYF
TRBJ2-1 | . | TRBD1 | TRBV3-1/TRBV3-2 | TGTGCCAGCAGCCAAGAACTCCGGGACAGGGACCATGAGCAGTTCTTC | CASSQELRDRDHEQFF
TRBJ1-6 | . | . | TRBV11-2 | TGTGCCAGCAGCTTCCAGCAGGGCAGGCGCAATTCACCCCTCCACTTT | CASSFQQGRRNSPLHF
TRBJ2-2 | . | . | TRBV7-3 | TGTGCCAGCAGCGCTGGAGGGGACACCGGGGAGCTGTTTTTT | CASSAGGDTGELFF
TRBJ1-3 | few | . | TRBV7-9 | TGTGCCAGCAGCTCTCCACAGGGCTCTGGAAACACCATATATTTT | CASSSPQGSGNTIYF
TRBJ2-2 | . | . | TRBV7-2 | TGTGCCAGCAGCTTAGTTGGTTCCCGGGACACCGGGGAGCTGTTTTTT | CASSLVGSRDTGELFF
TRBJ2-1 | few | TRBD1 | TRBV6-6 | TGTGCCAGCATCAACTCGGGACAGGGGAACAATGAGCAGTTCTTC | CASINSGQGNNEQFF
TRBJ1-4 | . | . | TRBV5-1 | TGCGCCAGCAGCACGGGGAGGGAGGGGAGAACAACTAATGAAAAACTGTTTTTT | CASSTGREGRTTNEKLFF
TRBJ2-1 | . | . | TRBV11-3 | TGTGCCAGCAGCCATCCCGCGACAGGAAGGTTAGGTGAGCAGTTCTTC | CASSHPATGRLGEQFF
TRBJ2-3 | once | TRBD1 | TRBV7-2 | TGTGCCAGCAGCTTAGGGCTGGACAGGGTAAGCACAGATACGCAGTATTTT | CASSLGLDRVSTDTQYF
TRBJ2-5 | . | TRBD1 | TRBV24-1 | TGTGCCACCAGTGGCGGGACAGGGGGCGTCGGTCAAGAGACCCAGTACTTC | CATSGGTGGVGQETQYF
TRBJ2-2 | . | TRBD1 | TRBV24-1 | TGTGCCACCAGTGATATAAAGACAGGGGCAAACACCGGGGAGCTGTTTTTT | CATSDIKTGANTGELFF
TRBJ1-6 | . | . | TRBV10-3 | TGTGCCATCAGTGAGTCCGGAGGTGGTTCATATAATTCACCCCTCCACTTT | CAISESGGGSYNSPLHF
TRBJ1-3 | few | . | TRBV3-1/TRBV3-2 | TGTGCCAGCAGCCTAAGTACAGGGTCTGGAAACACCATATATTTT | CASSLSTGSGNTIYF
TRBJ2-7 | . | TRBD2 | TRBV6-5 | TGTGCCAGCATTCCCCTAGCGGGAGGGGACGTGAGGCAGTACTTC | CASIPLAGGDVRQYF
TRBJ1-2 | . | . | TRBV6-5 | TGTGCCAGCAGTTACTCCCCAGGGGATTACTATGGCTACACCTTC | CASSYSPGDYYGYTF
TRBJ1-1 | few | . | TRBV28 | TGTGCCAGCAGTTTAATACGGGGGGACGGCACTGAAGCTTTCTTT | CASSLIRGDGTEAFF
TRBJ1-5 | . | . | TRBV2 | TGTGCCAGCAGGGGGAGGGGAAGCCAGCCCCAGCATTTT | CASRGRGSQPQHF
TRBJ2-7 | few | . | TRBV6-1 | TGTGCCAGCAGTGACCCCAGGGGTTCGATCTACGAGCAGTACTTC | CASSDPRGSIYEQYF
TRBJ1-1 | . | . | TRBV5-4 | TGTGCCAGCATAGGGAGAGGGTTCGGCATGAACACTGAAGCTTTCTTT | CASIGRGFGMNTEAFF
TRBJ2-1 | . | TRBD2 | TRBV30 | TGTGCCTGGAGATCCCCCCTGGCGGGAGGGCAGAATGAGCAGTTCTTC | CAWRSPLAGGQNEQFF
TRBJ2-1 | . | . | TRBV2 | TGTGCCAGCAGTCCGCAGGGCCTAGGAGAGCAGTTCTTC | CASSPQGLGEQFF
TRBJ1-2 | . | . | TRBV12-3/TRBV12-4 | TGTGCCAGCAGCGCAGGAAACTATGGCTACACCTTC | CASSAGNYGYTF
TRBJ2-7 | once | TRBD1 | TRBV2 | TGTGTCAGCAGGAACGGACAGGGTATAAACGAGCAGTACTTC | CVSRNGQGINEQYF
TRBJ1-2 | . | . | TRBV6-5 | TGTGCCAGCAGCATACAGGTTAACTATGGCTACACCTTC | CASSIQVNYGYTF
TRBJ2-7 | . | . | TRBV3-1/TRBV3-2 | TGTGCCAGCAGCCAAGACTGGGGGCGGGAGCAGTACTTC | CASSQDWGREQYF
TRBJ1-2 | . | . | TRBV2 | . | CASSTSDRSYYGYTF
TRBJ1-1 | . | . | TRBV2 | TGTGCCAGCAGCCGAGAATCGGGGTACGCGAAAACTGAAGCTTTCTTT | CASSRESGYAKTEAFF
TRBJ2-3 | few | . | TRBV19 | TGTGCCGTCAAGGAATGGGACACCGGTAGCACAGATACGCAGTATTTT | CAVKEWDTGSTDTQYF